A selection of T cell receptor beta chains follows, all from one sample in a study of T cells expressing NK-cell markers. TCRdb reprocessed the 5' RACE reads, keeping one entry per CDR3 protein, no DNA. This sample carries some 600,000 distinct CDR3 sequences, with about 3.6% going to the ten biggest clones. What was sequenced was blood T cells: a sorted CD56 or NKG2C T cell subset, CD4+ or CD8+ T cells, or bulk PBMC T cells (not recorded which). The origin of the receptors is a man between 18 and 29 years old in good health. Each CDR3 is given with its conserved first and last residue.

CDR3aa	v_gene	j_gene
CASSPAGGQNTGELFF	TRBV18	TRBJ2-2
CAINSGVKETQYF	TRBV10-3	TRBJ2-5
CASSSARQHEKLFF	TRBV6-5	TRBJ1-4
CASSQESTGLPQQQFF	TRBV4-2	TRBJ2-1
CASSYSAGVRYNEQFF	TRBV6-2/TRBV6-3	TRBJ2-1
CASSVDLQETQYF	TRBV9	TRBJ2-5
CASSYSRQVATNEKLFF	TRBV6-5	TRBJ1-4
CATHSRAQETQYF	TRBV10-3	TRBJ2-5
CASSQEGGMSPYNEQFF	TRBV4-3	TRBJ2-1
CASSPGQGAHEQFF	TRBV12-3/TRBV12-4	TRBJ2-1
CASSYPDEQFF	TRBV6-2/TRBV6-3	TRBJ2-1
CASSQDLGVGNQPQHF	TRBV3-1	TRBJ1-5
CASSGAGGPHEQFF	TRBV25-1	TRBJ2-1
CASSLGPGEIGNEQFF	TRBV11-3	TRBJ2-1
CASSAAAGGYYEQYF	TRBV9	TRBJ2-7
CSASSAGLGGEQYF	TRBV20-1	TRBJ2-7
CSATTSGRAGSTDTQYF	TRBV20-1	TRBJ2-3
CAISGHVSGNTIYF	TRBV10-3	TRBJ1-3
CASRSLGRGRDGNQPQHF	TRBV27	TRBJ1-5
CSARVIGQGLSEQYF	TRBV20-1	TRBJ2-7
CASSQGALADTQYF	TRBV12-3/TRBV12-4	TRBJ2-3
CASSYKGEANTEAFF	TRBV6-5	TRBJ1-1
CASSLSGGLGTGELFF	TRBV7-3	TRBJ2-2
CASSLTTGPSEAFF	TRBV7-9	TRBJ1-1
CASSFRDSFTDTQYF	TRBV28	TRBJ2-3
CASSLTNHVAGPWDEQYF	TRBV5-1	TRBJ2-7
CASSLDNLWGAFF	TRBV12-3/TRBV12-4	TRBJ1-1
CASSYRQPTGELFF	TRBV6-5	TRBJ2-2
CASSPRAGQSSGNTIYF	TRBV5-1	TRBJ1-3
CASSLAQLAANTGELFF	TRBV7-8	TRBJ2-2
CSALGLIHGELFF	TRBV20-1	TRBJ2-2
CASSPLTGGLYNEQFF	TRBV18	TRBJ2-1
CASSRDSDHTEAFF	TRBV5-4	TRBJ1-1
CASSSTPPVGSGNTIYF	TRBV7-9	TRBJ1-3
CSARHRRPNTGELFF	TRBV20-1	TRBJ2-2
CASSLTDVIDTQYF	TRBV12-3/TRBV12-4	TRBJ2-3
CASTPRRSSYNEQFF	TRBV7-9	TRBJ2-1
CASKSSGRSGEQFF	TRBV5-1	TRBJ2-1
CSARTGQGRYEQYF	TRBV20-1	TRBJ2-7
CASSSSLGQFQETQYF	TRBV11-2	TRBJ2-5
CASSPTSGGNVLTF	TRBV4-3	TRBJ2-6
CASNPGRRETQYF	TRBV6-2/TRBV6-3	TRBJ2-5
CASSRTSAYNEQFF	TRBV12-3/TRBV12-4	TRBJ2-1
CASSYQREDPGELFF	TRBV6-5	TRBJ2-2
CASSYRTGPTYEQYF	TRBV5-1	TRBJ2-7
CASSLHAGGRKTGELFF	TRBV5-1	TRBJ2-2
CASSETGGYTEAFF	TRBV27	TRBJ1-1
CSATGTLHNEQFF	TRBV20-1	TRBJ2-1
CASSLVSGANTGELFF	TRBV5-1	TRBJ2-2
CSADSGRGSYEQYF	TRBV20-1	TRBJ2-7
CSARGGSGSGETQYF	TRBV20-1	TRBJ2-5
CASSRDGSNTGELFF	TRBV3-1	TRBJ2-2
CSASLALGYNEQFF	TRBV20-1	TRBJ2-1
CASSFPLRGRGIRAKNIQYF	TRBV28	TRBJ2-4
CASRRGASGSTDTQYF	TRBV2	TRBJ2-3
CSARDPRAGGPEETQYF	TRBV20-1	TRBJ2-5
CASSRRGRRETQYF	TRBV7-6	TRBJ2-5